Listed below are T cell receptor beta chains from one sample, sequenced in a study of blood T cells in healthy people across ages. From the 5' RACE reads, TCRdb called clonotypes with MiXCR, one entry per CDR3 protein. The sample yields about 640,000 distinct CDR3 sequences, approximately 30% seen once. Specimen: blood. The receptors here all came from a woman older than 75 in good health. Both conserved end residues are part of each CDR3. D genes are given only for firm matches. Size values are once, few and many counts, or a class for expanded clones, and some rows have none.

>TRBD1|TRBJ2-2|few|TRBV6-5
TGTGCCAGCAGCAAAGGGACAGGGGGATTAACCGGGGAGCTGTTTTTT
CASSKGTGGLTGELFF
>NA|TRBJ2-3|few|TRBV7-2
TGTGCCAGCAGCTTAGGACTCCGGGGTACGCAGTATTTT
CASSLGLRGTQYF
>NA|TRBJ1-4|few|TRBV9
TGTGCCAGCAGCTTCAGGGCAGAGAATGAAAAACGGTTTTTT
CASSFRAENEKRFF
>TRBD2|TRBJ2-3|many|TRBV12-3/TRBV12-4
TGTGCCAGCACCTCGCCTAGCGGCCGCACAGATACGCAGTATTTT
CASTSPSGRTDTQYF
>NA|TRBJ2-7|NA|TRBV5-1
TGCGCCAGCAGCTTCCATTCGGGCCGGAACTCCTACGAGCAGTACTTC
CASSFHSGRNSYEQYF
>TRBD2|TRBJ2-5|many|TRBV29-1
TGCAGCGCCCCACTGGGACTAGCGGGGGCTGGGGGAACCCAGTACTTC
CSAPLGLAGAGGTQYF
>NA|TRBJ2-5|once|TRBV5-1
TGCGCCAGCAGCTTGGGAGTAGCCGGTGAGACCCAGTACTTC
CASSLGVAGETQYF
>NA|TRBJ2-7|NA|TRBV7-2
TGTGCCAGCAGCTTAGCTAACGGGGCCTACGAGCAGTACTTC
CASSLANGAYEQYF
>NA|TRBJ2-7|many|TRBV20-1
TGCAGTGCACTCGGGACTTTTGCACCCTACGAGCAGTACTTC
CSALGTFAPYEQYF
>TRBD1|TRBJ2-5|many|TRBV29-1
TGCAGCGCTCCGGGACAGGGGGTTCAAGAGACCCAGTACTTC
CSAPGQGVQETQYF
>NA|TRBJ1-1|many|TRBV20-1
TGCAGTGCTGCTCAACCGCCGGCGGGCACTGAAGCTTTCTTT
CSAAQPPAGTEAFF
>NA|TRBJ1-3|few|TRBV10-3
TGTGCCATCAGTGAGGGGTTGGGACTCGAAAACACCATATATTTT
CAISEGLGLENTIYF
>TRBD2|TRBJ2-1|few|TRBV9
TGTGCCAGCAGCCCAAGCGGCGGGGGACCCTACAATGAGCAGTTCTTC
CASSPSGGGPYNEQFF
>TRBD1|TRBJ1-2|NA|TRBV28
TGTGCCAGCAGCTCTGCGGGGACAGGAGCTAACTATGGCTACACCTTC
CASSSAGTGANYGYTF
>TRBD1|TRBJ1-5|NA|TRBV19
TGTGCCAGTAGTATAGGCACAGGGGCTTTTGGTCAGCCCCAGCATTTT
CASSIGTGAFGQPQHF
>NA|TRBJ1-1|NA|TRBV20-1
TGCAGGGCTAGTTTGGCGGGCACTGAAGCTTTCTTT
CRASLAGTEAFF
>NA|TRBJ2-2|few|TRBV24-1
TGTGCCACGAGGGACACCAACACCGGGGAGCTGTTTTTT
CATRDTNTGELFF
>NA|TRBJ1-1|NA|TRBV18
TGTGCCAGCTCACTCCTCAGGGAGAACACTGAAGCTTTCTTT
CASSLLRENTEAFF
>TRBD1|TRBJ2-5|many|TRBV5-4
TGTGCCAGCAGCTGGACAGGGGGCCAAGAGACCCAGTACTTC
CASSWTGGQETQYF
>NA|TRBJ2-5|NA|TRBV6-2/TRBV6-3
TGTGCCAGCAGTTACGCAACAGCCCTCCAAGAGACTCAGTACTTC
CASSYATALQETQYF
>TRBD1|TRBJ2-2|few|TRBV6-1
TGTGCCAGCAGAAGGACAGGGGTGGGCACCGGGGAGCTGTTTTTT
CASRRTGVGTGELFF
>NA|TRBJ2-3|NA|TRBV28
TGTGCCAGCGGTGGACTGACCCGAAGCACAGATACGCAGTATTTT
CASGGLTRSTDTQYF
>NA|TRBJ2-6|few|TRBV12-3/TRBV12-4
TGTGCCAGCAGTTTAGGGCTCTCTGGGACCAACGTCCTGACTTTC
CASSLGLSGTNVLTF
>NA|TRBJ2-5|many|TRBV5-1
TGCGCCAGCAGCTTGTCAGGTTCAGGGGAGACCCAGTACTTC
CASSLSGSGETQYF
>TRBD1|TRBJ1-6|few|TRBV18
TGTGCCAGCTCGCCTAGGACAGGGGGCGGTTCACCCCTCCACTTT
CASSPRTGGGSPLHF
>TRBD1|TRBJ1-4|NA|TRBV4-2
TGTGCCAGCAGCCAAGAGGAGGACAGGCGGAATGAAAAACTGTTTTTT
CASSQEEDRRNEKLFF
>NA|TRBJ2-7|many|TRBV20-1
TGCAGTGCTAGAATAAATTTCTACGAGCAGTACTTC
CSARINFYEQYF
>TRBD2|TRBJ2-3|many|TRBV7-3
TGTGCCAGCAGCTCGACTAGCGGGGGGCTCCCCGATACGCAGTATTTT
CASSSTSGGLPDTQYF
>NA|TRBJ2-5|NA|TRBV4-3
TGCGCCAGCAGCCAAGAGGGCAGGGGGGCGAGGGAGACCCAGTACTTC
CASSQEGRGARETQYF
>TRBD1|TRBJ2-4|NA|TRBV20-1
TGCAGTGCTATAGTTGGTGTGGGACAGCCCCAGTACTTC
CSAIVGVGQPQYF
>NA|TRBJ2-3|many|TRBV5-5
TGTGCCAGCAGCTTCGGGCCAGAAGGGGCAGATACGCAGTATTTT
CASSFGPEGADTQYF
>NA|TRBJ1-5|many|TRBV6-2/TRBV6-3
TGTGCCAGCGCCCACGGGGGAGGTAGCAATCAGCCCCAGCATTTT
CASAHGGGSNQPQHF
>TRBD2|TRBJ2-1|NA|TRBV7-9
TGTGCCAGCAGCTTCTTGCCCCGTCTAGCGGGAGACTACAATGAGCAGTTCTTC
CASSFLPRLAGDYNEQFF
>NA|TRBJ1-5|NA|TRBV7-9
TGTGCCAGCAGCTTAGCTTGGGGGAATCAGCCCCAGCATTTT
CASSLAWGNQPQHF
>NA|TRBJ2-5|NA|TRBV7-8
TGTGCCAGCAGCTTAGCGGAAAACCAAGAGACCCAGTACTTC
CASSLAENQETQYF
>TRBD2|TRBJ2-7|NA|TRBV4-3
TGCGCCAGCAGCTTGTTCGGGACTAGCGGGGGGGCCTACGAGCAGTACTTC
CASSLFGTSGGAYEQYF
>NA|TRBJ1-2|many|TRBV6-1
TGTGCCAGCAGTGAAACCGGGACAACCGGGGACTACACCTTC
CASSETGTTGDYTF
>TRBD1|TRBJ2-5|NA|TRBV7-2
TGTGCCAGCAGCTTTGGACAGGGAACGGAGACCCAGTACTTC
CASSFGQGTETQYF
>TRBD2|TRBJ2-7|NA|TRBV5-6
TGTGCCAGCAGCTTGGCTAGCGGGGGGCCCTACGAGCAGTACTTC
CASSLASGGPYEQYF
>TRBD1|TRBJ2-5|many|TRBV6-2/TRBV6-3
TGTGCCAGCAGCAAGAGGGACAGAGGAATAGAGACCCAGTACTTC
CASSKRDRGIETQYF